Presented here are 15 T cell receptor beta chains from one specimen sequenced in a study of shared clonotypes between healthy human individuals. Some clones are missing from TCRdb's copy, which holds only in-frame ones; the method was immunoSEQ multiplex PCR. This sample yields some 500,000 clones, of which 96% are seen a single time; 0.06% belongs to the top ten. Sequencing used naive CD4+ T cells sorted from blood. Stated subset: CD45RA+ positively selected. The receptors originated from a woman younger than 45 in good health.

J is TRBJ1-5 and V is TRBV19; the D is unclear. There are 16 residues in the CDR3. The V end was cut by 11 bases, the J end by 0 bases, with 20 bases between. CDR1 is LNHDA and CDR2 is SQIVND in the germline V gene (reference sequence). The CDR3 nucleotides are TGTGCCTCGACTCGGACTTACATGGATAGCAATCAGCCCCAGCATTTT. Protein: CASTRTYMDSNQPQHF.

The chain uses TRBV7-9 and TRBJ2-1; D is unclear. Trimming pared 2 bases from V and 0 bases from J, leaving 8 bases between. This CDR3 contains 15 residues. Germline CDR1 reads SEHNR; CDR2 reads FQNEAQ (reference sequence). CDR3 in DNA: TGTGCCAGCAGCTTACGCTCCGGCTCCTACAATGAGCAGTTCTTC. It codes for CASSLRSGSYNEQFF.

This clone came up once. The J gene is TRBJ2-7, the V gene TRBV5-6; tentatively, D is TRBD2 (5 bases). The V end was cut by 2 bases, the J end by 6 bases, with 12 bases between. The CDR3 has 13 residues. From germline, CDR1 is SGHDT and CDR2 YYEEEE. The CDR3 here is CASSFSPLAEQYF. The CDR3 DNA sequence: TGTGCCAGCAGCTTCTCACCCCTAGCCGAGCAGTACTTC. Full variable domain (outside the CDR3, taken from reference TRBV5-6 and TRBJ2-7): DAGVTQSPTHLIKTRGQQVTLRCSPKSGHDTVSWYQQALGQGPQFIFQYYEEEERQRGNFPDRFSGHQFPNYSSELNVNALLLGDSALYLCASSFSPLAEQYFGPGTRLTVT.

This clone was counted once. As DNA, the CDR3 is TGTGCCAGCAGTCTTCGGGTCATGTCGAAGGAGACCCAGTACTTC. Translation gives CASSLRVMSKETQYF. The V call is TRBV2, the J call TRBJ2-5; D not certain. Germline CDR1 and CDR2: SNHLY and FYNNEI. CDR3 size: 15 residues. With 5 bases removed from V and 5 bases from J, the gap between germline ends came to 18 bases.

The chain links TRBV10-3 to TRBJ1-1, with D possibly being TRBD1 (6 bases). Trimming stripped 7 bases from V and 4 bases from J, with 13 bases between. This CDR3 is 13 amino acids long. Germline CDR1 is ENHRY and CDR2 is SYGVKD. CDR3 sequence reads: CAIMERGGTEAFF. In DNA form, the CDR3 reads TGTGCCATCATGGAGAGGGGGGGCACTGAAGCTTTCTTT.

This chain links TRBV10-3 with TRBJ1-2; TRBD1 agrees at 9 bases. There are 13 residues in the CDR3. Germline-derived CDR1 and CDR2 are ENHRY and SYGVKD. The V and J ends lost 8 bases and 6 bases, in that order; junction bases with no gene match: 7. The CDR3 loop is CAIWTGDLDGYTF. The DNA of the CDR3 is TGTGCCATCTGGACAGGGGATTTGGATGGCTACACCTTC.

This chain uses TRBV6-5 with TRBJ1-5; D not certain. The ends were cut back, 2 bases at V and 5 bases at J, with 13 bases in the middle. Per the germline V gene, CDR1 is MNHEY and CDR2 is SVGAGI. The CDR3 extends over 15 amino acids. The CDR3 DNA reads TGTGCCAGCAGTTACGGCAGCCCGAAGGATCAGCCCCAGCATTTT. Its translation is CASSYGSPKDQPQHF.

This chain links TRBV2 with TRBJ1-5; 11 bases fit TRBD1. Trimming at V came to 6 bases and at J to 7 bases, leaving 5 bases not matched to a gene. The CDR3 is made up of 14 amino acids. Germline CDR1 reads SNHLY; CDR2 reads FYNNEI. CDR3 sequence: CASRRGQGGQPQHF. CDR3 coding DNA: TGTGCCAGCAGAAGGGGACAGGGGGGCCAGCCCCAGCATTTT.

DNA for the CDR3: TGTGCCAGCAGTTTTAAAGGGGGATGGACTGGTAGCGGCTCCTACGAGCAGTACTTC. It is translated as CASSFKGGWTGSGSYEQYF. The chain combines TRBV27 with TRBJ2-7, with D perhaps TRBD1 or TRBD2 (6 bases each). Deletions cut 3 bases from V and 0 bases from J, with 24 bases between. CDR3 length: 19 amino acids. Germline-derived CDR1 and CDR2 are MNHEY and SMNVEV (reference sequence).

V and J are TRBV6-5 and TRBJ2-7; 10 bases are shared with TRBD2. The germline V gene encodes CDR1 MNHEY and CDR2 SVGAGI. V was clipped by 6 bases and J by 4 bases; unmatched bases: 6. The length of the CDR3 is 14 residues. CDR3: CASRVLAGRYEQYF. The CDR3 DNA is TGTGCCAGCAGGGTACTAGCGGGAAGGTACGAGCAGTACTTC.

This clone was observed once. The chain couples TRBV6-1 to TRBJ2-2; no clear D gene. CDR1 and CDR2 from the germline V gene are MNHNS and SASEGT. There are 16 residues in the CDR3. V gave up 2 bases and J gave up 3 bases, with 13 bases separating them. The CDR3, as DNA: TGTGCCAGCAGTGAATCAGGATGGTATGACACCGGGGAGCTGTTTTTT. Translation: CASSESGWYDTGELFF.

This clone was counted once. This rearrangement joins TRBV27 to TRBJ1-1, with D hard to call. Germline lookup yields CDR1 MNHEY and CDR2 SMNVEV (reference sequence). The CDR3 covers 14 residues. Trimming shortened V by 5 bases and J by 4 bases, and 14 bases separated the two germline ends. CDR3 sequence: CASSPHTLGTEAFF. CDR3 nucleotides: TGTGCCAGCAGTCCTCACACCCTGGGCACTGAAGCTTTCTTT.

The CDR3 sequence is CASSSLVGFSGSQETQYF. The CDR3 DNA follows: TGTGCCAGCAGCTCCTTGGTGGGGTTCTCGGGAAGCCAAGAGACCCAGTACTTC. The chain joins TRBV5-4 to TRBJ2-5; maybe TRBD2 (5 bases). With 3 bases removed from V and 1 base from J, the gap between germline ends came to 22 bases. This CDR3 contains 18 residues. Looked up from germline, CDR1 is SGHNT and CDR2 is YYREEE (reference sequence).

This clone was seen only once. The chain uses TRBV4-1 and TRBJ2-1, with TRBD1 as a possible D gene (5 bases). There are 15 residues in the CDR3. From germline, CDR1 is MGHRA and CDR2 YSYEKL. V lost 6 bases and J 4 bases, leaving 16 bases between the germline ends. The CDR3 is CASSLWTTPYNEQFF. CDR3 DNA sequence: TGCGCCAGCAGTCTTTGGACAACGCCTTACAATGAGCAGTTCTTC.

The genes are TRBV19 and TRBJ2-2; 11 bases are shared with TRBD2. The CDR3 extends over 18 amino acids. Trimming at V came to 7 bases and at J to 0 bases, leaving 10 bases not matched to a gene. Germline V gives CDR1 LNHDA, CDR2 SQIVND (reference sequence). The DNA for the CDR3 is TGTGCCAGTAAGTTAATAGGGACTAGCGGAGCGAACACCGGGGAGCTGTTTTTT. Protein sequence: CASKLIGTSGANTGELFF.